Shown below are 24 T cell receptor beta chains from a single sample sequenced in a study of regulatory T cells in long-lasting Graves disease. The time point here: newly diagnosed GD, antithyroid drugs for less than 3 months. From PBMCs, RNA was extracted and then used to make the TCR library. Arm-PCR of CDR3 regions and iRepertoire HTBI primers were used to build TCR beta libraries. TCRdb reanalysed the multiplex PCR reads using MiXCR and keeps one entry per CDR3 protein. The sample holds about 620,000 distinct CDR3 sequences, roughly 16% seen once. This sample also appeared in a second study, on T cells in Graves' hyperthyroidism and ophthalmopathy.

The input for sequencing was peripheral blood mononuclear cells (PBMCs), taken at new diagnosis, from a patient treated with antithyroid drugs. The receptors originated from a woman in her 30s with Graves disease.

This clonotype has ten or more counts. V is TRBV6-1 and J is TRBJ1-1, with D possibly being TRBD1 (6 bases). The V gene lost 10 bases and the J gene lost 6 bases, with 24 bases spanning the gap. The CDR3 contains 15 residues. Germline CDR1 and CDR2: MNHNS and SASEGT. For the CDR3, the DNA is TGTGCCACCACAGGGTTAGAAAAAGGGATGGCTGAAGCTTTCTTT. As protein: CATTGLEKGMAEAFF.

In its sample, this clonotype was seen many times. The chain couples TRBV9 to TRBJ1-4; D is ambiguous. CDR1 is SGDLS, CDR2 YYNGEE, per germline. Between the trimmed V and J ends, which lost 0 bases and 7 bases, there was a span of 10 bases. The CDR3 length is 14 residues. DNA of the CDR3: TGTGCCAGCAGCGTAGGAGGGAAGAGTGAAAAACTGTTTTTT. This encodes CASSVGGKSEKLFF.

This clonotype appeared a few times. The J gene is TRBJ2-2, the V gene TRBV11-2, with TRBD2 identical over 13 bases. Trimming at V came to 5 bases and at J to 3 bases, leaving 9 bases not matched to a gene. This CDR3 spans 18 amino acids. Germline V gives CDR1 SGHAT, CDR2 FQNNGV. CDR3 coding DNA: TGTGCCAGCAGCGCACTTAGACTAGCGGGAGGAGACACCGGGGAGCTGTTTTTT. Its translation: CASSALRLAGGDTGELFF. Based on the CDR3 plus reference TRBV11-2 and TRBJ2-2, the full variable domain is EAGVAQSPRYKIIEKRQSVAFWCNPISGHATLYWYQQILGQGPKLLIQFQNNGVVDDSQLPKDRFSAERLKGVDSTLKIQPAKLEDSAVYLCASSALRLAGGDTGELFFGEGSRLTVL.

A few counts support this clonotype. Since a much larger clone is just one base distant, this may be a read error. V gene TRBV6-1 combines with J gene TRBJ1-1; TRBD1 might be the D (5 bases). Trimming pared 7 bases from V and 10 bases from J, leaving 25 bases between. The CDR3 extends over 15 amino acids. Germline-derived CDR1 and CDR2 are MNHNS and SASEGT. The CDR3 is CASTLGRGLGAGAFF. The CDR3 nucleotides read TGTGCCAGCACCTTAGGTAGGGGACTAGGCGCTGGAGCTTTCTTT.

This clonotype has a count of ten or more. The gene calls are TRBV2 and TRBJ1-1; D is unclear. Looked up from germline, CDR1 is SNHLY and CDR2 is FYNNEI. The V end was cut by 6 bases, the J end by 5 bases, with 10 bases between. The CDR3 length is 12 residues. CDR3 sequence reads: CASRGGWTEAFF. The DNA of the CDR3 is TGTGCCAGCAGGGGAGGTTGGACTGAAGCTTTCTTT.

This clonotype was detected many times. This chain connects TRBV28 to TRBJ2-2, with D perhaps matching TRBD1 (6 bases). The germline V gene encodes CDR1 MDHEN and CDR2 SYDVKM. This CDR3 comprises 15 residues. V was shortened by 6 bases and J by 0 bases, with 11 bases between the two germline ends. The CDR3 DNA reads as TGTGCCAGCAGAACCGGGACACCGAACACCGGGGAGCTGTTTTTT. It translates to CASRTGTPNTGELFF. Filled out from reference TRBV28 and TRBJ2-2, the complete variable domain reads DVKVTQSSRYLVKRTGEKVFLECVQDMDHENMFWYRQDPGLGLRLIYFSYDVKMKEKGDIPEGYSVSREKKERFSLILESASTNQTSMYLCASRTGTPNTGELFFGEGSRLTVL.

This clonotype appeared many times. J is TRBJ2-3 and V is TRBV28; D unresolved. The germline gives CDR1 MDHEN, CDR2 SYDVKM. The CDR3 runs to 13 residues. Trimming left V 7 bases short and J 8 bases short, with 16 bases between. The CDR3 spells CASTQPRGPTQYF. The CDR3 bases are TGTGCCAGCACCCAGCCAAGAGGACCTACGCAGTATTTT.

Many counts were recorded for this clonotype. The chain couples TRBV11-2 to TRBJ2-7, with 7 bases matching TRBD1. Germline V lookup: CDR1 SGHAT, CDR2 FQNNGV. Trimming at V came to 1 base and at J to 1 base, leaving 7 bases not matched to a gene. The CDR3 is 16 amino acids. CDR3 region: CASSLGVGGLSYEQYF. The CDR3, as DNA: TGTGCCAGCAGCTTAGGGGTAGGGGGCCTTTCCTACGAGCAGTACTTC.

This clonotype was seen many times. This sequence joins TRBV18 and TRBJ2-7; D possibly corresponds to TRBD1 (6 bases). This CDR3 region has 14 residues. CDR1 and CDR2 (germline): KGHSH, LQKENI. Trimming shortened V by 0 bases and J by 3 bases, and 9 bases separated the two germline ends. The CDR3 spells CASSPPDSLYEQYF. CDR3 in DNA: TGTGCCAGCTCACCACCGGACAGTCTCTACGAGCAGTACTTC.

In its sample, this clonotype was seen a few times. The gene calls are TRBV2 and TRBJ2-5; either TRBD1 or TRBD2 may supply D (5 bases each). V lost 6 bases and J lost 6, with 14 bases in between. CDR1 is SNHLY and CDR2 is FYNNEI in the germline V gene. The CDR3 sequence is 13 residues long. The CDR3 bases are TGTGCCAGCAGCCCTGGACCGGGGCAGACCCAGTACTTC. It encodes CASSPGPGQTQYF.

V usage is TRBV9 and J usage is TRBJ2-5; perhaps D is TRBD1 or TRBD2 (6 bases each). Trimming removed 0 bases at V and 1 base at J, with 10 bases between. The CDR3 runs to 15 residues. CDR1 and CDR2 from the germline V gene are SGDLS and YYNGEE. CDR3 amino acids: CASSVGGATQETQYF. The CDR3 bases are TGTGCCAGCAGCGTAGGGGGGGCAACCCAAGAGACCCAGTACTTC.

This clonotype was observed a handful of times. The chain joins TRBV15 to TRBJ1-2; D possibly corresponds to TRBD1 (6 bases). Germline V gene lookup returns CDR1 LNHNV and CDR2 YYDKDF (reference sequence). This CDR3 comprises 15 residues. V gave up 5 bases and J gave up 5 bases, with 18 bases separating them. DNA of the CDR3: TGTGCCACCAGCCCAGAGTTAGGACAGTCTTATGGCTACACCTTC. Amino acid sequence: CATSPELGQSYGYTF.

CDR3 sequence reads: CASSLHRQILNTEAFF. Here the CDR3 DNA reads TGTGCCAGCAGTCTCCATCGACAGATTTTGAACACTGAAGCTTTCTTT. V usage is TRBV28 and J usage is TRBJ1-1; TRBD1 might be the D (5 bases). With 5 bases removed from V and 0 bases from J, the gap between germline ends came to 16 bases. CDR3 size: 16 residues. CDR1 is MDHEN and CDR2 is SYDVKM in the germline V gene.

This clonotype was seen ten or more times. Here the CDR3 DNA reads TGTGCCAGCCGGACAGGGAACACCGGGGAGCTGTTTTTT. Protein: CASRTGNTGELFF. The chain links TRBV2 to TRBJ2-2; 7 bases match TRBD1. Germline CDR1 reads SNHLY; CDR2 reads FYNNEI. This CDR3 spans 13 amino acids. Unmatched junction bases numbered 1, after V lost 8 bases and J lost 1 base.

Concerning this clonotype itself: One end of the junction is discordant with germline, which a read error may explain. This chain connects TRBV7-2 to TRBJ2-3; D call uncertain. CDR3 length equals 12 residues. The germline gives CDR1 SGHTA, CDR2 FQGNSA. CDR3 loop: CANSLFTDTQYF. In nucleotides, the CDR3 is TGTGCCAACAGCTTATTCACAGATACGCAGTATTTT.

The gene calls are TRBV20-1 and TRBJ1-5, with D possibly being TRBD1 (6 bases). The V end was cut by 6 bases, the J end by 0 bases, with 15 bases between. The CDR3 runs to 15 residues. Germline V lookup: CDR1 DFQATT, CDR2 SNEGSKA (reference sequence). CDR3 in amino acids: CSAGGGPYSNQPQHF. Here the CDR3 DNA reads TGCAGTGCAGGAGGGGGGCCTTATAGCAATCAGCCCCAGCATTTT.

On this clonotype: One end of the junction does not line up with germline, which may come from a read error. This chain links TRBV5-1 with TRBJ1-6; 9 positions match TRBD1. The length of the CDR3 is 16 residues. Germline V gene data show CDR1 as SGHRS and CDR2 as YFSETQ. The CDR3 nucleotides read TGTGCCAGCAGGAATCCTCCGGGACAGGGTGATTCACCCCTCCACTTT. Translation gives CASRNPPGQGDSPLHF.

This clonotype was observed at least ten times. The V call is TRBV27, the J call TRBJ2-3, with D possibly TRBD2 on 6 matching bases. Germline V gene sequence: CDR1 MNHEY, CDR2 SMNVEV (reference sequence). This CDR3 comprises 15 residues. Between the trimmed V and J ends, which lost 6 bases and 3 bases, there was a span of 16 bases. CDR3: CASRLTGAGTDTQYF. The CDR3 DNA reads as TGTGCCAGCAGGCTGACTGGAGCGGGTACAGATACGCAGTATTTT.

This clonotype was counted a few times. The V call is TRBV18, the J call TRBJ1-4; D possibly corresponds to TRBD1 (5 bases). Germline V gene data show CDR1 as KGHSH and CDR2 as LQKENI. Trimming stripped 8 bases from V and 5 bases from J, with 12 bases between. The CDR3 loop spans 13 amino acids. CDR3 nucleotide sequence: TGTGCCAGCGCTCCAGGGCAAAATGAAAAACTGTTTTTT. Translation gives CASAPGQNEKLFF.

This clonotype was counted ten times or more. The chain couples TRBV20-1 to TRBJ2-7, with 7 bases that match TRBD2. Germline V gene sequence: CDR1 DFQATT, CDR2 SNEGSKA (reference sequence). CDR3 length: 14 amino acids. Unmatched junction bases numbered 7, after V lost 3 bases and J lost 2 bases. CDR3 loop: CSARGIAGAYEQYF. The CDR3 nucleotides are TGCAGTGCTAGGGGTATAGCGGGCGCCTACGAGCAGTACTTC.

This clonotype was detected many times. For the CDR3, the DNA is TGTGCCAGCAGCTCAAGCTCCTACAATGAGCAGTTCTTC. Its protein product is CASSSSSYNEQFF. V gene TRBV7-3 combines with J gene TRBJ2-1; D remains unclear. This CDR3 is 13 amino acids long. In germline, CDR1 is SGHTA, CDR2 FQGTGA. V was cut by 4 bases and J by 0 bases, with 4 bases left in between.

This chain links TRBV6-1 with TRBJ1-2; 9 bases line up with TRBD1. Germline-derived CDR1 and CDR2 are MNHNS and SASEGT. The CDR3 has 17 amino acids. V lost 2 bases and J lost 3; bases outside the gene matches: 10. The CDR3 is CASSENSGTGRYYGYTF. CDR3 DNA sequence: TGTGCCAGCAGTGAAAATTCGGGGACAGGGCGATACTATGGCTACACCTTC.

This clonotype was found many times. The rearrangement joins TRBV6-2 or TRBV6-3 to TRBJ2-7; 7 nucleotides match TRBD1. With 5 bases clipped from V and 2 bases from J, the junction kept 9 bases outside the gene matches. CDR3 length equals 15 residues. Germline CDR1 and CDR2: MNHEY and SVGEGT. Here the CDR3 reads CASSEARTGTYEQYF. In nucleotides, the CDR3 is TGTGCCAGCAGTGAAGCCAGGACAGGAACCTACGAGCAGTACTTC.

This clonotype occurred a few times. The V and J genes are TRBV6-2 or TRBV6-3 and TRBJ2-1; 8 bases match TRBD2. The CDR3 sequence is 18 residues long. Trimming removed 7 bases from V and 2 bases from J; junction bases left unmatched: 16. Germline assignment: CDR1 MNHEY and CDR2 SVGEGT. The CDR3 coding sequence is TGTGCCAGCACCCTGTATAGGGAGCGGGAGATCGCCTACAATGAGCAGTTCTTC. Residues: CASTLYREREIAYNEQFF.